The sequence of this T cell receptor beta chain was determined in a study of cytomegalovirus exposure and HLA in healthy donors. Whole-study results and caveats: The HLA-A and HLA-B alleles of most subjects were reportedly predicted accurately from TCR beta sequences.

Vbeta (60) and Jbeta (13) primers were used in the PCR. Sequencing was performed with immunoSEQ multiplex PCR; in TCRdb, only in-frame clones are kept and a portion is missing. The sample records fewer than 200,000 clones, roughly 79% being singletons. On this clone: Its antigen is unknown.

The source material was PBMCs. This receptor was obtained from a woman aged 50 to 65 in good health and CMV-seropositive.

CDR3 bases: TGTGCCAGCAGCCTCGGGACATCCTACGAGCAGTACTTC. The encoded protein is CASSLGTSYEQYF. The chain is built from TRBV6-6 and TRBJ2-5; TRBD1 is a possible D gene (6 bases). The J call may be incorrect, as the DNA end agrees better with TRBJ2-7. The length of the CDR3 is 13 residues. Per the germline V gene, CDR1 is MNHNY and CDR2 is SVGAGI (reference sequence).